This T cell receptor (beta chain) originates from a study of breast tumors, draining lymph nodes, adjacent tissues. Study-level findings and limits: That most tumor T cells come from lymph nodes remained unproven. Tumor and nontumor repertoires were significantly more similar in luminal-like than in basal-like breast cancer. Compared with lymph nodes, tumors were less diverse; compared with nontumor tissue, more. Data fit most tumor T cells coming from lymph node, expanding in tumor.

This clonotype was seen many times. Its antigen remains unknown. The CDR3 totals 14 residues. Trimming took 4 bases from V and 3 from J, leaving 13 bases between them. Each CDR3 protein gets one entry after TCRdb re-called the multiplex PCR reads with MiXCR. The repertoire holds fewer than 200,000 distinct CDR3 sequences, with 30% to 35% as singletons. Axillary draining lymph nodes of breast cancer patients supplied the node samples. This chain connects TRBV12-3 or TRBV12-4 to TRBJ2-7; D ambiguous. Material: axillary lymph node tissue. This receptor was taken from a female donor with breast cancer. Some clones in this sample may be carry-over from other donors' samples. The CDR3 spells CASSSPEARYEQYF. For the CDR3, the DNA is TGTGCCAGCAGTTCCCCTGAGGCCCGCTACGAGCAGTACTTC.